The entry below gives a single TCR beta chain sequence along with its context. J lost 0 bases, V lost 4 bases, and 4 bases had no gene match. The CDR3 covers 16 residues. Germline CDR1 and CDR2: LNHDA and SQIVND (reference sequence). Sequencing was performed with immunoSEQ multiplex PCR; in TCRdb, only in-frame clones are kept and a portion is missing. The profile shows approximately 53,000 clones, 87% of them singletons. This entry belongs to a study of blood T cell repertoires in COVID-19. Study overall: Samples of COVID-19 (acute and convalescent) were obtained from the United States, Italy and Spain.

Sequenced material: peripheral blood. This TCR was recovered from a woman of 80 years or more with COVID-19, enrolled during active disease. The rearrangement joins TRBV19 to TRBJ2-2, with 8 bases that match TRBD1. In DNA form, the CDR3 reads TGTGCCAGTAGTAAAAGGACAGGGTCGAACACCGGGGAGCTGTTTTTT. Residues: CASSKRTGSNTGELFF.